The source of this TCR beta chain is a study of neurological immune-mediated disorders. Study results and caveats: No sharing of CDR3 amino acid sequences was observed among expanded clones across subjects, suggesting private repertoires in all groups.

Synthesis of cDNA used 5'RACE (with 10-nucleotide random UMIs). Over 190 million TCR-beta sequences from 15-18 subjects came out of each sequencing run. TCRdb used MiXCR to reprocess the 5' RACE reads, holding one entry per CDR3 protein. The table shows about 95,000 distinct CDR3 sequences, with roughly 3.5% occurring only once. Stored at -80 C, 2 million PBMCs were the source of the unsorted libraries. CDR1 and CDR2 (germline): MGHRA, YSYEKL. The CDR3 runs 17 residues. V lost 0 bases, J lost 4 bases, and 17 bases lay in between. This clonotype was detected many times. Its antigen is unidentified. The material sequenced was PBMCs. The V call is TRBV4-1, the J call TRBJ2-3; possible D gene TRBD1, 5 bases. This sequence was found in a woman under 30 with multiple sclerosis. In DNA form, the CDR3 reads TGCGCCAGCAGCCAAGATAGAGGCAGGGAATTCCCAGATACGCAGTATTTT. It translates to CASSQDRGREFPDTQYF.